A single sample is the source of the 21 T cell receptor beta chains below, sequenced in a study of monozygotic twins with inflammatory bowel disease (dated by TCRdb to between 2017 and 2020). Library preparation was by 5' RACE. Instrument on record: Illumina HiSeq 2500. TCRdb reprocessed the reads; each CDR3 protein sequence makes one entry, and DNA is unavailable. The data table for this sample lists around 220,000 distinct CDR3 sequences. Of the sample, roughly 7.7% is held by the ten largest clones. The specimen was blood. The receptors were sampled from a human donor with ulcerative colitis or Crohn's disease, or a healthy co-twin of an affected twin (not recorded which).

V and J are TRBV7-2 and TRBJ1-2; TCRdb's D gene call, TRBD1, goes unchecked for lack of DNA. CDR1 is SGHTA, CDR2 FQGNSA, per germline. The CDR3 is 13 residues long. The CDR3 sequence is CASCPGGTGGYTF.

The chain couples TRBV3-1 to TRBJ2-7; TCRdb proposes TRBD1, but this gene call is untestable without DNA. CDR1 LGHDT and CDR2 YNNKEL come from the germline V gene (reference sequence). The CDR3 runs to 14 residues. The CDR3 loop is CASSRGGKSYEQYF.

The V and J genes are TRBV5-1 and TRBJ2-3; the TCRdb call, TRBD1, lacks DNA for checking. In germline, CDR1 is SGHRS, CDR2 YFSETQ. This CDR3 is 16 amino acids long. CDR3 amino acids: CASSLRASGATDTQYF. Supplemented by reference TRBV5-1 and TRBJ2-3, the full variable domain reads KAGVTQTPRYLIKTRGQQVTLSCSPISGHRSVSWYQQTPGQGLQFLFEYFSETQRNKGNFPGRFSGRQFSNSRSEMNVSTLELGDSALYLCASSLRASGATDTQYFGPGTRLTVL.

This chain connects TRBV27 to TRBJ2-1; without DNA, the TCRdb call of TRBD1 cannot be checked. The CDR3 runs 15 residues. Germline V gene data show CDR1 as MNHEY and CDR2 as SMNVEV (reference sequence). The CDR3 spells CASSLDRGYENEQFF.

This chain joins TRBV6-1 and TRBJ2-3. Looked up from germline, CDR1 is MNHNS and CDR2 is SASEGT. This CDR3 spans 15 amino acids. The CDR3 here is CASSDIQSSTDTQYF.

This rearrangement joins TRBV5-1 to TRBJ2-5; TCRdb names TRBD2, which stays unverified in the absence of DNA. This CDR3 contains 13 residues. The V gene's germline CDR1 is SGHRS and CDR2 YFSETQ. Here the CDR3 reads CASPSGGKETQYF.

The V and J genes are TRBV7-2 and TRBJ1-1; TCRdb names TRBD1, which stays unverified in the absence of DNA. Germline values: CDR1 SGHTA, CDR2 FQGNSA. The CDR3 is made up of 15 amino acids. The CDR3 here is CASSLLGGTNTEAFF.

The chain combines TRBV6-1 with TRBJ2-3; TCRdb lists TRBD1, though no DNA is available to test this call. The CDR3 length is 15 residues. Germline assignment: CDR1 MNHNS and CDR2 SASEGT. The CDR3 is CASIDRGRGTDTQYF.

The chain links TRBV7-2 to TRBJ2-7. The CDR3 extends over 13 amino acids. The germline V gene has CDR1 SGHTA and CDR2 FQGNSA. CDR3 sequence: CASSFYPGYEQYF. The variable domain in full, completed from reference TRBV7-2 and TRBJ2-7, reads GAGVSQSPSNKVTEKGKDVELRCDPISGHTALYWYRQSLGQGLEFLIYFQGNSAPDKSGLPSDRFSAERTGGSVSTLTIQRTQQEDSAVYLCASSFYPGYEQYFGPGTRLTVT.

This sequence joins TRBV4-2 and TRBJ2-7; with no DNA, the TCRdb D assignment of TRBD1 cannot be verified. Per germline, CDR1 LGHNA and CDR2 YNFKEQ. This CDR3 contains 14 residues. The CDR3 here is CASSQGGNSYEQYF.

The chain recombines TRBV5-1 with TRBJ2-1. CDR3 length: 15 amino acids. Germline values: CDR1 SGHRS, CDR2 YFSETQ. The CDR3 sequence is CASKQRTSSYNEQFF.

V gene TRBV10-3 combines with J gene TRBJ1-2; TCRdb selects TRBD1, and the lack of DNA leaves this call unchecked. The CDR3 contains 12 residues. The germline CDR1 and CDR2 sequences are ENHRY and SYGVKD. The CDR3 sequence: CAIKDLGGAYTF.

V is TRBV5-8 and J is TRBJ1-5. The germline gives CDR1 SGHTS, CDR2 YDEGEE. This CDR3 has 15 residues. This CDR3 reads CASSPPRRGNQPQHF.

The V call is TRBV5-1, the J call TRBJ1-1. The CDR3 is made up of 17 amino acids. Germline loops: CDR1 SGHRS, CDR2 YFSETQ. This CDR3 reads CASSAAGANAMNTEAFF.

The chain joins TRBV19 to TRBJ2-1; TCRdb picks TRBD1, but there is no DNA to check that call. CDR1 LNHDA and CDR2 SQIVND come from the germline V gene (reference sequence). CDR3 length: 14 residues. This chain's CDR3 is CASSSQGAYNEQFF.

The chain has TRBV5-1 and TRBJ1-1. There are 11 residues in the CDR3. Germline CDR1 is SGHRS and CDR2 is YFSETQ. This CDR3 is CASSLDRVRFF.

The chain carries TRBV12-3 or TRBV12-4 and TRBJ2-1; TCRdb proposes TRBD2, but this gene call is untestable without DNA. The length of the CDR3 is 15 residues. The CDR3 loop is CASSLTAGLYNEQFF.

J is TRBJ2-7 and V is TRBV5-4; the TRBD1 assignment by TCRdb is unverifiable without DNA. The CDR3 runs 15 residues. The V gene's germline CDR1 is SGHNT and CDR2 YYREEE (reference sequence). CDR3 loop: CASSPTWDRPYEQYF.

This chain links TRBV24-1 with TRBJ2-1; the D gene TCRdb calls, TRBD1, cannot be checked with no DNA. Germline CDR1 and CDR2: KGHDR and SFDVKD. The CDR3 has 15 residues. Here the CDR3 reads CATSDLRGGINEQFF.

This chain joins TRBV20-1 and TRBJ2-2; the TRBD2 assignment by TCRdb is unverifiable without DNA. Germline values: CDR1 DFQATT, CDR2 SNEGSKA (reference sequence). The CDR3 has 17 amino acids. CDR3 loop: CSARRLAGVGNTGELFF.

The chain has TRBV27 and TRBJ2-1. Looked up from germline, CDR1 is MNHEY and CDR2 is SMNVEV (reference sequence). The CDR3 is made up of 13 amino acids. The CDR3 here is CASSLYLYNEQFF.